A selection of T cell receptor beta chains follows, all from one sample in a study of cytomegalovirus exposure and HLA in healthy donors. TCRdb's copy holds only in-frame clones and misses some; the assay was immunoSEQ multiplex PCR. In the table there are around 200,000 clones, around three quarters of which are singletons. The sequencing input was PBMCs. The receptors shown here come from a woman in her twenties or thirties in good health and CMV-seropositive. CDR3s include the opening cysteine and the closing phenylalanine or tryptophan. A D gene is named only where the DNA matches it firmly. Size values are once, few and many counts, or a class for expanded clones, and some rows have none.

D gene: TRBD2
clone size: once
V gene: TRBV30
J gene: TRBJ2-1
CDR3 protein: CAWLRTSGGIYNEQFF
CDR3 DNA: TGTGCCTGGCTTCGGACTAGCGGGGGGATCTACAATGAGCAGTTCTTC

D gene: -
clone size: -
V gene: TRBV27
J gene: TRBJ2-7
CDR3 protein: CASSASGTFSYEQYF
CDR3 DNA: TGTGCCAGCTCCGCCAGTGGCACCTTCTCCTACGAGCAGTACTTC

D gene: -
clone size: -
V gene: TRBV5-4
J gene: TRBJ2-7
CDR3 protein: CASSLQGSYEQYF
CDR3 DNA: TGTGCCAGCAGCTTGCAGGGTAGCTACGAGCAGTACTTC

D gene: -
clone size: -
V gene: TRBV28
J gene: TRBJ2-5
CDR3 protein: CASSFGRGAQETQYF
CDR3 DNA: TGTGCCAGCAGTTTTGGGCGCGGGGCCCAAGAGACCCAGTACTTC

D gene: TRBD2
clone size: -
V gene: TRBV4-3
J gene: TRBJ2-2
CDR3 protein: CASSQFSGGQGGELFF
CDR3 DNA: TGCGCCAGCAGCCAATTTTCGGGAGGGCAAGGCGGGGAGCTGTTTTTT

D gene: -
clone size: -
V gene: TRBV19
J gene: TRBJ2-5
CDR3 protein: CASSISGRDSSQYF
CDR3 DNA: TGTGCCAGTAGTATATCCGGCAGGGATAGTTCCCAGTACTTC

D gene: TRBD1
clone size: -
V gene: TRBV2
J gene: TRBJ1-3
CDR3 protein: CASRAQGAGNTIYF
CDR3 DNA: TGTGCCAGCAGGGCACAGGGGGCTGGAAACACCATATATTTT

D gene: -
clone size: once
V gene: TRBV30
J gene: TRBJ1-2
CDR3 protein: CAWSETWRADYGYTF
CDR3 DNA: TGTGCCTGGAGTGAGACATGGAGGGCGGACTATGGCTACACCTTC

D gene: TRBD1
clone size: -
V gene: TRBV5-1
J gene: TRBJ2-7
CDR3 protein: CASSLGQGVHEQYF
CDR3 DNA: TGCGCCAGCAGCTTAGGACAGGGAGTCCACGAGCAGTACTTC

D gene: TRBD1
clone size: -
V gene: TRBV6-5
J gene: TRBJ1-2
CDR3 protein: CASSPRQGASYGYTF
CDR3 DNA: TGTGCCAGCAGCCCCCGTCAGGGGGCAAGCTATGGCTACACCTTC

D gene: TRBD2
clone size: once
V gene: TRBV5-4
J gene: TRBJ2-2
CDR3 protein: CASSRGGLAGETGELFF
CDR3 DNA: TGTGCCAGCAGCCGAGGGGGACTAGCGGGGGAAACCGGGGAGCTGTTTTTT

D gene: -
clone size: -
V gene: TRBV7-8
J gene: TRBJ2-7
CDR3 protein: CASSLAPAYEQYF
CDR3 DNA: TGTGCCAGCAGCTTAGCCCCAGCCTACGAGCAGTACTTC

D gene: -
clone size: -
V gene: TRBV6-5
J gene: TRBJ1-1
CDR3 protein: CASTPRGMNTEAFF
CDR3 DNA: TGTGCCAGCACCCCGCGGGGAATGAACACTGAAGCTTTCTTT

D gene: TRBD1
clone size: -
V gene: TRBV5-1
J gene: TRBJ2-7
CDR3 protein: CASSQGQGRSEQYF
CDR3 DNA: TGCGCCAGCAGCCAGGGACAGGGTCGGTCCGAGCAGTACTTC

D gene: -
clone size: -
V gene: TRBV7-9
J gene: TRBJ1-1
CDR3 protein: CASSTGIGTEAFF
CDR3 DNA: TGTGCCAGCAGCACAGGGATTGGCACTGAAGCTTTCTTT

D gene: TRBD2
clone size: -
V gene: TRBV13
J gene: TRBJ2-7
CDR3 protein: CASSSRTSGRAGSYEQYF
CDR3 DNA: TGTGCCAGCAGCAGTCGGACTAGCGGGAGGGCCGGCTCCTACGAGCAGTACTTC

D gene: TRBD1
clone size: -
V gene: TRBV27
J gene: TRBJ2-7
CDR3 protein: CASSPHRGTGLYEQYF
CDR3 DNA: TGTGCCAGCAGTCCCCATAGGGGGACAGGCCTCTACGAGCAGTACTTC

D gene: -
clone size: -
V gene: TRBV28
J gene: TRBJ1-4
CDR3 protein: CASSLGGATNEKLFF
CDR3 DNA: TGTGCCAGCAGTTTGGGGGGTGCAACTAATGAAAAACTGTTTTTT

D gene: -
clone size: -
V gene: TRBV7-9
J gene: TRBJ2-2
CDR3 protein: CASSPDGDTGELFF
CDR3 DNA: TGTGCCAGCAGCCCCGACGGGGACACCGGGGAGCTGTTTTTT

D gene: -
clone size: -
V gene: TRBV6-5
J gene: TRBJ1-1
CDR3 protein: CASSYSGVMNTEAFF
CDR3 DNA: TGTGCCAGCAGTTACTCGGGAGTAATGAACACTGAAGCTTTCTTT

D gene: -
clone size: -
V gene: TRBV6-5
J gene: TRBJ1-1
CDR3 protein: CASRRSGANTEAFF
CDR3 DNA: TGTGCCAGCAGAAGATCAGGGGCGAACACTGAAGCTTTCTTT

D gene: TRBD1
clone size: -
V gene: TRBV23-1
J gene: TRBJ1-6
CDR3 protein: CAIPDRGPSYNSPLHF
CDR3 DNA: TGCGCCATCCCCGACAGGGGCCCTTCCTATAATTCACCCCTCCACTTT

D gene: -
clone size: -
V gene: TRBV30
J gene: TRBJ1-1
CDR3 protein: CAWNPGIHTEAFF
CDR3 DNA: TGTGCCTGGAACCCGGGGATTCACACTGAAGCTTTCTTT

D gene: -
clone size: -
V gene: TRBV5-6
J gene: TRBJ1-2
CDR3 protein: CASRLDTGKNGYTF
CDR3 DNA: TGTGCCAGCAGACTAGACACCGGAAAGAATGGCTACACCTTC

D gene: -
clone size: -
V gene: TRBV15
J gene: TRBJ1-4
CDR3 protein: CATSRTSNEKLFF
CDR3 DNA: TGTGCCACCAGTAGGACAAGTAATGAAAAACTGTTTTTT

D gene: -
clone size: -
V gene: TRBV9
J gene: TRBJ2-3
CDR3 protein: CASSSRDEVGDTQYF
CDR3 DNA: TGTGCCAGCAGCTCCCGTGATGAGGTTGGGGATACGCAGTATTTT

D gene: -
clone size: -
V gene: TRBV29-1
J gene: TRBJ1-4
CDR3 protein: CSVEALGGEKLFF
CDR3 DNA: TGCAGCGTTGAAGCCCTCGGCGGTGAAAAACTGTTTTTT

D gene: TRBD1
clone size: -
V gene: TRBV27
J gene: TRBJ1-2
CDR3 protein: CASSLLAGQMGVYGYTF
CDR3 DNA: TGTGCCAGCAGTTTATTGGCGGGACAGATGGGGGTCTATGGCTACACCTTC

D gene: -
clone size: -
V gene: TRBV9
J gene: TRBJ2-1
CDR3 protein: CASSVVGVSNNEQFF
CDR3 DNA: TGTGCCAGCAGCGTGGTGGGAGTATCAAACAATGAGCAGTTCTTC

D gene: TRBD2
clone size: few
V gene: TRBV30
J gene: TRBJ2-7
CDR3 protein: CARSTSGPGEQYF
CDR3 DNA: TGTGCCCGGAGTACTAGCGGCCCAGGCGAGCAGTACTTC

D gene: -
clone size: once
V gene: TRBV7-9
J gene: TRBJ2-7
CDR3 protein: CASSPGQPSGEQYF
CDR3 DNA: TGTGCCAGCAGCCCTGGACAGCCTTCGGGGGAGCAGTACTTC

D gene: TRBD1
clone size: -
V gene: TRBV11-2
J gene: TRBJ1-5
CDR3 protein: CASSPTGRNQPQHF
CDR3 DNA: TGTGCCAGCAGCCCGACAGGGAGGAATCAGCCCCAGCATTTT

D gene: TRBD1
clone size: -
V gene: TRBV28
J gene: TRBJ1-1
CDR3 protein: CASSSGQGWDTEAFF
CDR3 DNA: TGTGCCAGCAGTTCCGGACAGGGGTGGGACACTGAAGCTTTCTTT

D gene: -
clone size: once
V gene: TRBV7-9
J gene: TRBJ1-5
CDR3 protein: CASSPVGGGNQPQHF
CDR3 DNA: TGTGCCAGCAGCCCCGTAGGGGGTGGCAATCAGCCCCAGCATTTT

D gene: -
clone size: -
V gene: TRBV6-6
J gene: TRBJ2-5
CDR3 protein: CASSYGGAGVETQYF
CDR3 DNA: TGTGCCAGCAGTTACGGGGGGGCCGGGGTGGAGACCCAGTACTTC

D gene: -
clone size: -
V gene: TRBV7-8
J gene: TRBJ1-3
CDR3 protein: CASRPPAQGSSGNTIYF
CDR3 DNA: TGTGCCAGCAGACCCCCCGCCCAGGGCTCCTCTGGAAACACCATATATTTT

D gene: TRBD2
clone size: -
V gene: TRBV5-4
J gene: TRBJ2-1
CDR3 protein: CASIQRGGLGENEQFF
CDR3 DNA: TGTGCCAGCATCCAGCGGGGGGGCCTGGGAGAAAATGAGCAGTTCTTC

D gene: -
clone size: -
V gene: TRBV12-5
J gene: TRBJ2-7
CDR3 protein: CASAPILGRDPDEQYF
CDR3 DNA: TGTGCTAGTGCCCCGATTTTGGGCCGCGACCCCGACGAGCAGTACTTC

D gene: TRBD1
clone size: -
V gene: TRBV27
J gene: TRBJ2-7
CDR3 protein: CASSATGYEQYF
CDR3 DNA: TGTGCCAGCAGTGCGACAGGGTACGAGCAGTACTTC

D gene: TRBD1
clone size: once
V gene: TRBV15
J gene: TRBJ2-3
CDR3 protein: CATSTTGQDYKDTQYF
CDR3 DNA: TGTGCCACCAGCACCACGGGACAGGATTATAAAGATACGCAGTATTTT

D gene: -
clone size: -
V gene: TRBV6-6
J gene: TRBJ2-1
CDR3 protein: CASSYRGGEEEQFF
CDR3 DNA: TGTGCCAGCAGTTACAGAGGGGGAGAGGAGGAGCAGTTCTTC

D gene: TRBD1
clone size: -
V gene: TRBV4-3
J gene: TRBJ1-3
CDR3 protein: CASSQFGPYTGTARDGNTIYF
CDR3 DNA: TGCGCCAGCAGCCAATTCGGACCCTATACGGGGACAGCCAGGGATGGAAACACCATATATTTT

D gene: TRBD1
clone size: once
V gene: TRBV11-2
J gene: TRBJ1-2
CDR3 protein: CASSSVRQGAPFYGYTF
CDR3 DNA: TGTGCCAGCAGTTCCGTCCGACAGGGGGCCCCCTTCTATGGCTACACCTTC

D gene: -
clone size: -
V gene: TRBV18
J gene: TRBJ1-1
CDR3 protein: CASSPVRENTEAFF
CDR3 DNA: TGTGCCAGCTCACCAGTCAGGGAGAACACTGAAGCTTTCTTT

D gene: TRBD2
clone size: -
V gene: TRBV5-4
J gene: TRBJ2-2
CDR3 protein: CASSLRVAGINTGELFF
CDR3 DNA: TGTGCCAGCAGCTTGCGCGTAGCGGGGATTAACACCGGGGAGCTGTTTTTT

D gene: -
clone size: few
V gene: TRBV29-1
J gene: TRBJ2-7
CDR3 protein: CSVEVGTGPYYEQYF
CDR3 DNA: TGCAGCGTTGAAGTAGGAACAGGGCCCTACTACGAGCAGTACTTC

D gene: TRBD1
clone size: once
V gene: TRBV25-1
J gene: TRBJ2-1
CDR3 protein: CASSVYSGTGVNEQFF
CDR3 DNA: TGTGCCAGCAGTGTTTACTCCGGGACAGGGGTCAATGAGCAGTTCTTC

D gene: TRBD1
clone size: -
V gene: TRBV2
J gene: TRBJ1-2
CDR3 protein: CASRGTGGYGYTF
CDR3 DNA: TGTGCCAGCAGAGGGACAGGGGGCTATGGCTACACCTTC

D gene: -
clone size: -
V gene: TRBV5-3
J gene: TRBJ1-2
CDR3 protein: CARSLIPSDKSSGYTF
CDR3 DNA: TGTGCCAGAAGCTTAATCCCATCCGACAAATCGAGCGGCTACACCTTC

D gene: -
clone size: -
V gene: TRBV5-4
J gene: TRBJ2-5
CDR3 protein: CASSTRPSQETQYF
CDR3 DNA: TGTGCCAGCAGCACGCGGCCCTCCCAAGAGACCCAGTACTTC

D gene: -
clone size: -
V gene: TRBV7-9
J gene: TRBJ1-2
CDR3 protein: CASSLNRQNYGYTF
CDR3 DNA: TGTGCCAGCAGCTTAAATCGACAGAACTATGGCTACACCTTC

D gene: TRBD1
clone size: -
V gene: TRBV7-2
J gene: TRBJ1-6
CDR3 protein: CASSASGTAINSPLHF
CDR3 DNA: TGTGCCAGCAGCGCATCAGGGACAGCGATCAATTCACCCCTCCACTTT

D gene: -
clone size: -
V gene: TRBV27
J gene: TRBJ2-7
CDR3 protein: CASSLYPGRGSFYEQYF
CDR3 DNA: TGTGCCAGCAGTTTATATCCTGGGAGGGGGAGTTTTTACGAGCAGTACTTC

D gene: TRBD2
clone size: -
V gene: TRBV7-2
J gene: TRBJ2-1
CDR3 protein: CASSLAGRGNEQFF
CDR3 DNA: TGTGCCAGCAGCTTAGCTGGGCGGGGGAATGAGCAGTTCTTC

D gene: -
clone size: few
V gene: TRBV19
J gene: TRBJ2-7
CDR3 protein: CASSINRMSDEQYF
CDR3 DNA: TGTGCCAGTAGTATCAACAGGATGTCGGACGAGCAGTACTTC

D gene: TRBD2
clone size: -
V gene: TRBV5-6
J gene: TRBJ2-5
CDR3 protein: CASRIAGGAWETQYF
CDR3 DNA: TGTGCCAGCAGAATAGCGGGGGGGGCCTGGGAGACCCAGTACTTC

D gene: -
clone size: -
V gene: TRBV5-5
J gene: TRBJ1-1
CDR3 protein: CASSQARGGAYTEAFF
CDR3 DNA: TGTGCCAGCAGCCAAGCAAGGGGGGGCGCTTACACTGAAGCTTTCTTT